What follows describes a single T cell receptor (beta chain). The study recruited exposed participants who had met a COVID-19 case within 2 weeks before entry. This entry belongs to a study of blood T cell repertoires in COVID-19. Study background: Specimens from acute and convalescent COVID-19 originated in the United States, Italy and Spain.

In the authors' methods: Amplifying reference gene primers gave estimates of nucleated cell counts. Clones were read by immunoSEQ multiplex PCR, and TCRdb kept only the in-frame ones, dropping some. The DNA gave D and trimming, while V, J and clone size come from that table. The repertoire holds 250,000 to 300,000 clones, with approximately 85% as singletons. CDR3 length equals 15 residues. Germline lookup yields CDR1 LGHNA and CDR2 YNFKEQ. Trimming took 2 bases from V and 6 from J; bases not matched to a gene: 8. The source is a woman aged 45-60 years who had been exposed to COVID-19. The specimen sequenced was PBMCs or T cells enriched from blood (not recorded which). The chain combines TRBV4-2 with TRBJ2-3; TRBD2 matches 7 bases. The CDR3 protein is CASSQYGGFSDTQYF. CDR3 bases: TGTGCCAGCAGCCAATACGGGGGGTTCTCCGATACGCAGTATTTT.